This passage covers 25 T cell receptor beta chains from one sample sequenced in a study of human T cells and chemical hapten exposure. As to time point: patch test 3, about 24 weeks after DPC sensitization. Noted treatment: therapeutic diphenylcyclopropenone sensitization with weekly scalp DPC. TCRdb analysed the RACE reads with MiXCR anew, one entry per CDR3 protein. The sample holds 70,000 or so distinct CDR3 sequences, around 10% seen once. Sequenced material: whole blood, taken in connection with sensitization to the hapten diphenylcyclopropenone (DPC). These receptors were obtained from a woman aged 45-59 years with alopecia areata. Some clones in this sample may be carry-over from other donors' samples.

This clonotype has only a few counts. A much larger clone lies a single base off, so this may be a read error. The chain combines TRBV7-9 with TRBJ2-7, with D tentatively TRBD2 (5 bases). Germline V gene data show CDR1 as SEHNR and CDR2 as FQNEAQ (reference sequence). Trimming cost V 5 bases and J 5 bases, with 7 bases left between them. This CDR3 contains 11 residues. The CDR3 coding sequence is TGTGCCAGCAGCCCCGGGGACGAGCAGTACTTC. Its protein is CASSPGDEQYF.

The chain has TRBV20-1 and TRBJ2-7; D gene ambiguous. This CDR3 contains 13 residues. V was pared by 0 bases and J by 4 bases, with 10 bases between. Germline V gives CDR1 DFQATT, CDR2 SNEGSKA (reference sequence). For the CDR3, the DNA is TGCAGTGCTAGAGATAAAAACCGATACGAGCAGTACTTC. Encoded protein: CSARDKNRYEQYF.

This clonotype showed up just a few times. The chain couples TRBV20-1 to TRBJ2-7; 8 bases line up with TRBD1. With 3 bases clipped from V and 5 bases from J, the junction kept 6 bases outside the gene matches. The V gene's germline CDR1 is DFQATT and CDR2 SNEGSKA (reference sequence). The CDR3 is 13 residues long. The CDR3 sequence is CSARRQGADEQYF. The CDR3 nucleotides are TGCAGTGCTAGGAGGCAGGGGGCCGACGAGCAGTACTTC.

This clonotype was found many times. The rearrangement links TRBV4-3 to TRBJ2-6; unclear D gene. Germline CDR1 is LGHNA and CDR2 is YSLEER. V lost 0 bases to trimming and J lost 5 bases, with 2 bases between them. This CDR3 has 13 amino acids. The CDR3 sequence is CASSQDWANVLTF. The CDR3 nucleotides read TGCGCCAGCAGCCAAGATTGGGCCAACGTCCTGACTTTC.

This clonotype was detected many times. The chain recombines TRBV2 with TRBJ1-5; tentative D call: TRBD1 (5 bases). V lost 10 bases to trimming and J lost 4 bases, with 11 bases between them. CDR1 is SNHLY and CDR2 is FYNNEI in the germline V gene. The CDR3 runs to 12 residues. In nucleotides, the CDR3 is TGTGCCACCCGACAGCTAAATCAGCCCCAGCATTTT. Encoded protein: CATRQLNQPQHF. The full variable domain, completed using reference TRBV2 and TRBJ1-5, is EPEVTQTPSHQVTQMGQEVILRCVPISNHLYFYWYRQILGQKVEFLVSFYNNEISEKSEIFDDQFSVERPDGSNFTLKIRSTKLEDSAMYFCATRQLNQPQHFGDGTRLSIL.

This clonotype was seen many times. The J gene is TRBJ2-3, the V gene TRBV29-1, with 14 bases lining up with TRBD2. V was clipped by 7 bases and J by 4 bases; unmatched bases: 4. Germline assignment: CDR1 SQVTM and CDR2 ANQGSEA. The CDR3 consists of 14 residues. This CDR3 reads CSGRLAGGADTQYF. As DNA, the CDR3 is TGCAGCGGCCGACTAGCGGGAGGGGCAGATACGCAGTATTTT.

The chain couples TRBV6-5 to TRBJ2-1; 12 bases are a match to TRBD2. This CDR3 contains 14 residues. Germline values: CDR1 MNHEY, CDR2 SVGAGI. J lost 9 bases, V lost 6 bases, and 6 bases had no gene match. The CDR3 coding sequence is TGTGCCAGCAGCCCGACTAGCGGGAGAGTTGAGCAGTTCTTC. This encodes CASSPTSGRVEQFF.

This clonotype was picked up many times. The V call is TRBV11-2, the J call TRBJ1-1; no firm D call. The CDR3 length is 14 residues. Trimming took off 0 bases at V and 6 bases at J, with 11 bases between the two ends. Germline V gene sequence: CDR1 SGHAT, CDR2 FQNNGV. The chain's CDR3 is CASSLDRRNAEAFF. The CDR3 DNA reads as TGTGCCAGCAGCTTAGATCGAAGAAACGCTGAAGCTTTCTTT.

This clonotype was recorded many times. The chain carries TRBV6-5 and TRBJ1-4; weak D call: TRBD1 (5 bases). V lost 5 bases, J lost 0 bases, and 13 bases lay in between. The CDR3 length is 16 residues. The V gene's germline CDR1 is MNHEY and CDR2 SVGAGI. The CDR3 region is CASSQKTGATNEKLFF. Written as DNA, the CDR3 is TGTGCCAGCAGTCAAAAAACAGGTGCAACTAATGAAAAACTGTTTTTT.

This clonotype was seen repeatedly, ten times or more. This chain connects TRBV18 to TRBJ2-7; 11 positions agree with TRBD1. Germline trimming cut 0 bases from V and 6 bases from J; bases unmatched to any gene: 1. The CDR3 is made up of 14 amino acids. Germline assignment: CDR1 KGHSH and CDR2 LQKENI. The CDR3 here is CASSPPGTGGEQYF. The CDR3 region has the DNA TGTGCCAGCTCACCACCAGGGACAGGGGGCGAGCAGTACTTC.

The chain recombines TRBV6-1 with TRBJ2-7; 10 positions match TRBD2. Germline values: CDR1 MNHNS, CDR2 SASEGT. J gave up 3 bases and V 1 base, and 3 bases lay outside the gene matches. The CDR3 sequence is 15 residues long. The chain's CDR3 is CASSEGSSGSYEQYF. The CDR3 region has the DNA TGTGCCAGCAGTGAAGGCTCTAGCGGGAGCTACGAGCAGTACTTC.

Only a few counts were recorded for this clonotype. The genes are TRBV9 and TRBJ2-7; D gene ambiguous. Looked up from germline, CDR1 is SGDLS and CDR2 is YYNGEE. CDR3 length: 12 residues. DNA for the CDR3: TGTGCAGCCACGTGGGCGGTACACGAGCAGTACTTC. It encodes CAATWAVHEQYF.

Ten or more counts support this clonotype. The CDR3 reads CASSFRGNTEAFF. The CDR3 DNA sequence: TGTGCCAGCAGTTTCAGGGGGAACACTGAAGCTTTCTTT. The gene calls are TRBV6-2 or TRBV6-3 and TRBJ1-1, with a possible D match to TRBD1 (6 bases). Trimming removed 4 bases from V and 1 base from J, with 7 bases in between. Germline lookup yields CDR1 MNHEY and CDR2 SVGEGT. The CDR3 runs to 13 residues.

This clonotype was observed at least ten times. A junction boundary mismatches the germline segment, possibly from a read error. The chain joins TRBV3-1 to TRBJ2-5; 8 nucleotides line up with TRBD2. The CDR3 runs 13 residues. Germline V gene data show CDR1 as LGHDT and CDR2 as YNNKEL (reference sequence). The CDR3 bases are TGTGCCAGCAGCCAAGGCCAAGCGGGGGCCCAGGTCTTC. This sequence encodes CASSQGQAGAQVF.

The rearrangement links TRBV25-1 to TRBJ2-1, with a tentative D call TRBD2 (6 bases). Germline-derived CDR1 and CDR2 are MGHDK and SYGVNS. V was clipped by 9 bases and J by 1 base, with 16 bases between them. The CDR3 is made up of 15 amino acids. The DNA for the CDR3 is TGTGCCAGTAGCCCGTCCGGGAGATCCTACAATGAGCAGTTCTTC. Translating gives CASSPSGRSYNEQFF.

The chain carries TRBV7-8 and TRBJ2-5; D tentatively fits TRBD1 or TRBD2 (5 bases each). Germline assignment: CDR1 SGHVS and CDR2 FQNEAQ. V lost 0 bases to trimming and J lost 5 bases, with 16 bases between them. CDR3 length equals 16 residues. CDR3 in DNA: TGTGCCAGCAGCTTAGCCAGGGACCCTCTCTGGGAGACCCAGTACTTC. It translates to CASSLARDPLWETQYF.

This clonotype was picked up many times. The chain uses TRBV11-2 and TRBJ1-4; a possible D gene is TRBD1 (6 bases). The CDR3 runs 15 residues. V shed 5 bases and J shed 8 bases, with 18 bases lying between them. Germline CDR1 and CDR2: SGHAT and FQNNGV. In DNA, the CDR3 is TGTGCCAGCAGCGTACAGGGAAGAGTATACGAAAAACTGTTTTTT. It yields the protein CASSVQGRVYEKLFF. Full variable domain (remainder filled in from reference TRBV11-2 and TRBJ1-4): EAGVAQSPRYKIIEKRQSVAFWCNPISGHATLYWYQQILGQGPKLLIQFQNNGVVDDSQLPKDRFSAERLKGVDSTLKIQPAKLEDSAVYLCASSVQGRVYEKLFFGSGTQLSVL.

This clonotype occurred many times. The chain couples TRBV4-1 to TRBJ2-2; unclear D gene. V gave up 1 base and J gave up 10 bases, with 10 bases separating them. CDR3 size: 13 residues. Germline CDR1 and CDR2: MGHRA and YSYEKL. CDR3 region: CASSQVRGEELFF. As DNA, the CDR3 is TGCGCCAGCAGCCAAGTTCGTGGAGAGGAGCTGTTTTTT.

This clonotype was seen at least ten times. The V and J genes are TRBV6-5 and TRBJ1-4; D unclear. The CDR3 is made up of 15 amino acids. V dropped 0 bases and J dropped 8 bases, with 13 bases sitting between them. Per the germline V gene, CDR1 is MNHEY and CDR2 is SVGAGI. The CDR3 coding sequence is TGTGCCAGCAGTTACTCGATGGGCAGCGGCGAAAAACTGTTTTTT. Translation: CASSYSMGSGEKLFF.

Many counts were recorded for this clonotype. V gene TRBV28 combines with J gene TRBJ2-1, with 9 bases that match TRBD1. V dropped 5 bases and J dropped 7; count of bases not matched to a gene: 9. CDR3 size: 15 residues. Germline loops: CDR1 MDHEN, CDR2 SYDVKM. The CDR3 is CASSPPGQGKNEQFF. CDR3 DNA: TGTGCCAGCAGTCCACCGGGACAGGGTAAGAATGAGCAGTTCTTC.

As to this clonotype: This sequence may be a read error, since a much larger clone differs from it by one base. This sequence joins TRBV6-6 and TRBJ1-6, with a weak D call TRBD1 (5 bases). The CDR3 covers 15 residues. The ends were cut back, 4 bases at V and 9 bases at J, with 16 bases in the middle. From germline, CDR1 is MNHNY and CDR2 SVGAGI (reference sequence). In nucleotides, the CDR3 is TGTGCCAGCAGTTTCTCCGGGACCACGAGTTCACCCCTCCACTTT. Protein product: CASSFSGTTSSPLHF.

The chain carries TRBV18 and TRBJ1-5; no clear D gene. This CDR3 is 13 amino acids long. CDR1 and CDR2 from the germline V gene are KGHSH and LQKENI. V gave up 2 bases and J gave up 1 base, with 3 bases separating them. CDR3 loop: CASSPGSNQPQHF. In DNA, the CDR3 is TGTGCCAGCTCACCAGGAAGCAATCAGCCCCAGCATTTT. Full variable domain (outside the CDR3, taken from reference TRBV18 and TRBJ1-5): NAGVMQNPRHLVRRRGQEARLRCSPMKGHSHVYWYRQLPEEGLKFMVYLQKENIIDESGMPKERFSAEFPKEGPSILRIQQVVRGDSAAYFCASSPGSNQPQHFGDGTRLSIL.

This clonotype has ten or more counts. The chain has TRBV19 and TRBJ1-5, with D uncertain. Trimming took 2 bases from V and 4 from J, leaving 6 bases between them. CDR1 is LNHDA, CDR2 SQIVND, per germline (reference sequence). The CDR3 loop spans 13 amino acids. CDR3 nucleotide sequence: TGTGCCAGTAGTATATCGAAGAATCAGCCCCAGCATTTT. Residues: CASSISKNQPQHF. Full variable domain (outside the CDR3, taken from reference TRBV19 and TRBJ1-5): DGGITQSPKYLFRKEGQNVTLSCEQNLNHDAMYWYRQDPGQGLRLIYYSQIVNDFQKGDIAEGYSVSREKKESFPLTVTSAQKNPTAFYLCASSISKNQPQHFGDGTRLSIL.

The V gene is TRBV4-1, the J gene TRBJ1-4; D not resolved. Germline V gene lookup returns CDR1 MGHRA and CDR2 YSYEKL. CDR3 length: 16 amino acids. The V end lost 4 bases, the J end lost 0 bases, and 12 bases lay between the germline ends. CDR3 DNA sequence: TGCGCCAGCAGCCCAGAAGACGGAACAACTAATGAAAAACTGTTTTTT. Protein sequence: CASSPEDGTTNEKLFF.

This clonotype was seen ten or more times. J is TRBJ1-1 and V is TRBV15; weak D call: TRBD1 (5 bases). Trimming left V 2 bases short and J 7 bases short, with 17 bases between. The CDR3 totals 15 residues. CDR1 is LNHNV and CDR2 is YYDKDF in the germline V gene (reference sequence). The CDR3 sequence is CATSRKTELKVEAFF. CDR3 coding DNA: TGTGCCACCAGCAGAAAGACAGAGTTAAAGGTTGAAGCTTTCTTT.